This TCR beta chain appears in the sequencing data of a study of shared clonotypes between healthy human individuals. Study summary: Used for every donor were three CD4 naive, three CD4 memory, two CD8 naive and one CD8 memory plate. Whole-study results and caveats: Even with large depth, rarefaction showed that sorted-subset sequencing was incomplete. The low donor count limited represented genetic and exposure-history diversity.

Germline CDR1 reads SGHKS; CDR2 reads YYEKEE (reference sequence). With 3 bases removed from V and 2 bases from J, the gap between germline ends came to 8 bases. The CDR3 runs 13 residues. Methods used by the authors: From ImmunoSEQ came sequences covering only the junction and carrying no quality scores, so filtering differed. Sequencing used immunoSEQ multiplex PCR; TCRdb keeps in-frame clones, though not all of them. The V and J calls and clone size were taken over from that table, and D and trimming were inferred from the DNA. Of 900,000 to 1,200,000 clones listed, 78% were seen once; the top ten hold 0.55% to 0.7%. Comment on this clone: Its target is not known.

This rearrangement joins TRBV5-5 to TRBJ1-2; a weak D match, TRBD1 (6 bases). The receptor was isolated from a man aged 18-30 years in good health. Some clones in this sample may be carry-over from other donors' samples. Sequenced sample: memory CD4+ T cells from PBMCs. Subset reported: CD45RA-negative fraction. The DNA of the CDR3 is TGTGCCAGCAGCTCCGGGACAAACTATGGCTACACCTTC. Its translation: CASSSGTNYGYTF.